The entry below describes one T cell receptor (beta chain). Its binding antigen is unknown. Base-call qualities are not available, and no considerably larger clone is one nucleotide away. This sample was taken from a study of cytomegalovirus exposure and HLA in healthy donors (dated by TCRdb to 2016 to 2017). Turning to the overall study: An earlier analysis of fewer than 750 of the donors reported 276 Gb of sequence data and 100 million to 120 million unique TCR beta sequences obtained from about 200 million T cells. About 330 gigabases of sequencing data and around 88 million unique TCR sequences made up an early release that covered 500 to 650 HLA-typed donors. Of the 398 genotyped donors, 81% were placed in the genetic ancestry cluster associated with self-reported Caucasian donors. The aim of the study was to test whether cataloging public T cell receptors could identify signatures of past pathogen exposure. The T cell repertoires of several hundred subjects were profiled by immunosequencing and related to cytomegalovirus serostatus. In addition to the first cohort of 666 subjects, a separate validation cohort of 120 different subjects was used. To predict cytomegalovirus infection status, the study combined high-throughput TCR immunosequencing, statistical association of individual TCRs with disease status, and machine learning. To study patterns of TCR occurrence, a later analysis re-analyzed previously published TCR beta repertoires from just over 650 donors and added high-resolution HLA genotyping. Rather than drawing on any new phenotypic data, the later analysis identified candidate immune exposures from TCR beta sequences and the way those sequences occurred across donors. In an earlier analysis of 550 to 700 of the donors, high-throughput TCR beta sequencing was used to judge whether each TCR beta V gene segment behaved as functional or pseudogenic. Alongside the repertoire data, information on donor age, sex, ethnicity and CMV serostatus was compiled. In a later genetic analysis, genome-wide SNP genotypes for about 65% of the roughly 700 donors were used, and that subset was treated as a discovery cohort. All discovery cohort repertoires had been generated using a single sequencing platform. HLA typing included class I and class II loci at four-digit resolution. Typing coverage varied by locus: about 620-640 donors for A, B, C, DRB1 and DQB1; approximately 500 for DQA1; more than 600 for DPA1; some 470 for DPB1. Because of strong linkage in the cohort, roughly five DR-DQ haplotypes were treated as single units for association and clustering. Across approximately 400 genotyped donors of the cohort, an average of about 240,000 unique TCR beta nucleotide sequences per donor were sequenced, and roughly 17% of those sequences were non-productive.

The cohort consisted of 666 healthy bone marrow donors. Cohort members were all nominally healthy when sampled, although unrecorded immune exposures were likely present. The donor tested CMV seronegative and was one of the 352 seronegative cohort members. A peripheral blood sample was collected from each donor, and TCR beta sequencing was performed on peripheral blood mononuclear cells. The Qiagen DNeasy Blood Extraction Kit was used to extract genomic DNA from the blood cell samples. The paper as a whole reports these results and caveats: The classifier was reported to diagnose cytomegalovirus status with high specificity and sensitivity in both the original and validation cohorts. A later analysis found that TCR association rates varied across HLA loci, with DRB1 alleles showing the most associated TCRs and HLA-C alleles the fewest. Linkage disequilibrium might explain the correlated functional status among segregating V segments, but an unknown experimental factor could not be excluded. Roughly uniform sequencing depth across donors was assumed in presence/absence analyses, although this assumption may not hold. Some IMGT-functional V segments, including TRBV6-2 and TRBV6-3, could not be told apart with the 87-base-pair reads, so those segments were excluded. In an earlier analysis of about 540 of the donors, most TCR beta V segments were observed in productive rearrangements about 87% or about 30% of the time, broadly matching IMGT annotations. In vitro tests confirmed that a few of the cytomegalovirus-associated TCR beta chains recognize cytomegalovirus antigens. In this cohort, only TCR beta chains were sequenced, and detectable features were limited by the absence of alpha or paired-chain data. When HLA alleles, especially DR and DQ, strongly co-occurred, TCR associations were difficult to assign to individual alleles. About 17 rarely observed V segments, including chromosome 9 orphons, were excluded from the earlier analysis of approximately 600 of the donors because counts were too low. According to a later genetic analysis, donors in an Asian-associated ancestry cluster had fewer N-insertions in productive TCRs than the approximately 690-donor mean. A cluster of highly shared sequence variants was judged likely to be a technical artifact of the sequencing pipeline. A total of roughly 160 TCR beta chains were listed by the study as associated with cytomegalovirus. A later analysis associated about 16,000 TCR beta sequences with specific HLA alleles at a false discovery rate of 0.05. In a later genetic analysis, a missense DCLRE1C variant was associated with V-gene and J-gene trimming of TCR beta chains, and the association was replicated in an independent cohort. A further reported finding was that TCR beta sequences accurately predicted the HLA-A and HLA-B alleles for most subjects in the first cohort. Because HLA typing was unavailable for some donors at each locus, only the typed subset was used in association tests. Most TCR sequences were seen in very few donors, while some public TCRs were found in many individuals. It was suggested by the authors that the approach could potentially be generalized to other disease states and immunological phenotypes. According to a later analysis, most CMV-associated TCR beta chains appeared to be HLA-restricted, and the HLA associations seemed to be driven largely by CMV exposure. According to a later analysis, parvovirus B19, influenza, CMV and Epstein-Barr virus appeared linked to several top co-occurrence clusters. Immune exposure information for the cohort was limited to CMV serostatus. Compared with equally common non-associated chains, HLA-associated TCR beta chains in a later analysis were more clonally expanded and had lower generation probabilities.

The protocol used for the library was the immunoSEQ multiplex PCR assay. A mixture of 60 forward primers for TCR Vbeta segments and 13 reverse primers for TCR Jbeta segments was used in the multiplex PCR. A multiplex PCR assay on genomic DNA amplified the CDR3 region of rearranged TCR beta genes. Amplified TCR beta libraries were sequenced as 87-base-pair reads on the Illumina HiSeq System. The original methods were these. In a later analysis, tens of millions of unique TCR beta chains were counted across the roughly 610 repertoires, and some 10 million of these chains were shared by at least two donors. Raw reads were error-corrected and collapsed into unique sequences with a nearest-neighbor algorithm that merged closely related sequences to remove PCR and sequencing errors. CDR3 sequences were aligned to IMGT reference sequences to assign V, D and J gene segments. Each retained sequence needed at least a six-nucleotide match to both a V gene segment and a J gene segment. Rearrangements were called productive when the CDR3 lacked stop codons and stayed in frame with V and J; all others were non-productive. CDR3 was defined according to IMGT convention as the region running from the second conserved V-encoded cysteine to the conserved J-encoded phenylalanine. In an earlier analysis of around 570 of the donors, sequences lacking an unambiguous match to a single V gene segment were excluded. In an earlier analysis of some 590 of the donors, a V segment was called functional when productive rearrangements were above 56.7%, and segregating when the standard deviation between donors exceeded 5%. A statistical classification framework was built to diagnose cytomegalovirus status from the catalog of TCR beta chain sequences. V and J gene assignment, in a later analysis, came from comparing TCR nucleotide sequences with IMGT/GENE-DB human TR gene sequences. A later analysis assigned CDR3 sequences and most-parsimonious VDJ recombination scenarios with the TCRdist pipeline. A later analysis defined each TCR beta chain by its CDR3 amino acid sequence plus V-gene family, and excluded reads lacking a unique V-gene family. As a way to deal with suspected cross-contamination and a sequencing artifact, a later analysis dropped roughly 600 nucleotide sequences that were highly shared and had low generation probability. In a later analysis, a clonal expansion index was calculated for each public chain from normalized within-repertoire ranks of inferred template counts. In a later analysis, generation probabilities were computed with a VDJ recombination model fitted to out-of-frame rearrangements, and the resulting probabilities were checked against IGoR. In a later analysis, TCR-TCR, TCR-HLA and TCR-CMV co-occurrence was scored with hypergeometric tests, and a repertoire-size bias correction was applied to TCR pairs. False discovery rates were estimated in a later analysis by permuting HLA or CMV assignments 20 times. In a later analysis, co-occurring TCRs were grouped using DBSCAN, with TCRdist sequence similarity added in when clustering inside HLA-allele-positive subsets. For co-occurrence clustering, repertoires with fewer than 30,000 or more than 120,000 public chains were excluded, along with a handful of repertoires with anomalous nucleotide sharing. The table was pulled from immuneACCESS by TCRdb, which kept in-frame rearrangements only. Such tables lose some clones; where checked, under half of the loss comes from unresolved V genes, and the rest has no known cause. That table gives V, J and clone size, and the DNA gave D and trimming. The sample table holds roughly 92,000 clones, of which less than 8% were seen once. About 2.5% of the sample is taken by the ten largest.

V and J lose 0 bases and 1 base, and a span of 5 bases separates them. In the germline V gene (reference sequence), CDR1 corresponds to SGHNT and CDR2 to YYREEE. The CDR3 contains 13 residues, cysteine and phenylalanine counted. CDR3 DNA is the only sequence kept; it has 39 bases, read in frame from the first base. The chain couples TRBV5-4 to TRBJ2-7; the D gene assignment is ambiguous. Input material: PBMCs. This receptor was obtained from a man aged 45-65 years in good health and CMV-seronegative. For the CDR3, the sequence is CASSLDQSYEQYF. The DNA sequence is given as TGTGCCAGCAGCTTGGATCAGTCCTACGAGCAGTACTTC.